A selection of T cell receptor beta chains follows, all from one sample in a study of STAT3 mutations in large granular lymphocyte leukemia. Only in-frame clones appear in the TCRdb table, and some are missing; sequencing was by immunoSEQ multiplex PCR. The sample has 2,000 to 2,500 clones; approximately 50% are singletons. Sequencing input: peripheral blood mononuclear cells. Source of these receptors: a man in his fifties or sixties with T-cell large granular lymphocyte leukemia. Some clones in this sample may be carry-over from other donors' samples. CDR3s include the opening cysteine and the closing phenylalanine or tryptophan. Fields, in order: J gene, V gene, clone size, D gene, CDR3 protein, CDR3 DNA. D genes are given only for firm matches. Expanded clones are given a class, and other clones once, few, many or no size at all.

j_gene: TRBJ2-1
v_gene: TRBV30
abundance: once
d_gene: TRBD2
CDR3aa: CAWSVLIAGASEQFF
CDR3nt: TGTGCCTGGAGTGTACTGATAGCGGGGGCGAGTGAGCAGTTCTTC

j_gene: TRBJ2-5
v_gene: TRBV30
abundance: -
d_gene: -
CDR3aa: CAWSVGRETQYF
CDR3nt: TGTGCCTGGAGTGTAGGGAGGGAGACCCAGTACTTC

j_gene: TRBJ2-7
v_gene: TRBV7-9
abundance: medium-sized
d_gene: -
CDR3aa: CASSPPSRRNLREQYF
CDR3nt: TGTGCCAGCAGCCCACCCAGCAGGAGGAATTTGCGCGAGCAGTACTTC

j_gene: TRBJ1-6
v_gene: TRBV30
abundance: -
d_gene: TRBD1
CDR3aa: CAWAGTENSPLHF
CDR3nt: TGTGCCTGGGCCGGGACAGAGAATTCACCCCTCCACTTT

j_gene: TRBJ1-5
v_gene: TRBV5-5
abundance: medium-sized
d_gene: -
CDR3aa: CASSLVGPPPQHF
CDR3nt: TGTGCCAGCAGCTTGGTAGGGCCGCCTCCCCAGCATTTT

j_gene: TRBJ2-7
v_gene: TRBV6-6
abundance: -
d_gene: -
CDR3aa: CASRQGGIYEQYF
CDR3nt: TGTGCCAGCAGACAAGGAGGGATCTACGAGCAGTACTTC

j_gene: TRBJ2-7
v_gene: TRBV6-5
abundance: few
d_gene: -
CDR3aa: CASSLGLSYEQYF
CDR3nt: TGTGCCAGCAGTTTGGGCCTCTCCTACGAGCAGTACTTC

j_gene: TRBJ1-1
v_gene: TRBV7-3
abundance: -
d_gene: -
CDR3aa: CASSLLGSEAFF
CDR3nt: TGTGCCAGCAGCTTGTTAGGGAGTGAAGCTTTCTTT

j_gene: TRBJ2-7
v_gene: TRBV5-7
abundance: few
d_gene: TRBD1
CDR3aa: CASSCPGQPTSPEQYF
CDR3nt: TGTGCCAGCAGCTGTCCGGGACAGCCGACTTCCCCCGAGCAGTACTTC

j_gene: TRBJ2-5
v_gene: TRBV5-4
abundance: -
d_gene: -
CDR3aa: CASSLGQQETQYF
CDR3nt: TGTGCCAGCAGCTTGGGCCAGCAAGAGACCCAGTACTTC

j_gene: TRBJ1-6
v_gene: TRBV30
abundance: few
d_gene: -
CDR3aa: CAWSRAASPLHF
CDR3nt: TGTGCCTGGAGCAGGGCCGCTTCACCCCTCCACTTT

j_gene: TRBJ1-2
v_gene: TRBV18
abundance: -
d_gene: TRBD1
CDR3aa: CASSPLGQGAGYTF
CDR3nt: TGTGCCAGCTCACCCCTCGGACAGGGCGCAGGCTACACCTTC

j_gene: TRBJ2-7
v_gene: TRBV5-1
abundance: -
d_gene: -
CDR3aa: CASSLAGTGEQYF
CDR3nt: TGCGCCAGCAGCTTGGCCGGGACGGGTGAGCAGTACTTC

j_gene: TRBJ2-1
v_gene: TRBV18
abundance: once
d_gene: -
CDR3aa: CASSPPSYNEQFF
CDR3nt: TGTGCCAGCTCACCACCCTCCTACAATGAGCAGTTCTTC

j_gene: TRBJ2-7
v_gene: TRBV5-4
abundance: -
d_gene: -
CDR3aa: CASRLAGAYEQYF
CDR3nt: TGTGCCAGCAGACTAGCAGGGGCCTACGAGCAGTACTTC

j_gene: TRBJ2-3
v_gene: TRBV7-9
abundance: -
d_gene: -
CDR3aa: CASSRTIWKDTDTQYF
CDR3nt: TGTGCCAGCAGCCGGACAATATGGAAAGACACAGATACGCAGTATTTT

j_gene: TRBJ2-1
v_gene: TRBV11-2
abundance: few
d_gene: -
CDR3aa: CASSLVGQSHNEQFF
CDR3nt: TGTGCCAGCAGCCTAGTAGGACAGTCACACAATGAGCAGTTCTTC

j_gene: TRBJ1-1
v_gene: TRBV4-1
abundance: -
d_gene: -
CDR3aa: CASSPGPGNEAFF
CDR3nt: TGCGCCAGCAGCCCAGGGCCAGGAAACGAAGCTTTCTTT

j_gene: TRBJ2-5
v_gene: TRBV5-1
abundance: -
d_gene: TRBD1
CDR3aa: CASSFEGASGTQYF
CDR3nt: TGCGCCAGCAGCTTTGAGGGGGCGTCGGGGACCCAGTACTTC

j_gene: TRBJ2-7
v_gene: TRBV6-1
abundance: -
d_gene: TRBD1
CDR3aa: CASRGDRGAEQYF
CDR3nt: TGTGCCAGCCGAGGGGACAGGGGGGCCGAGCAGTACTTC

j_gene: TRBJ2-3
v_gene: TRBV18
abundance: -
d_gene: -
CDR3aa: CASNTGHTDTQYF
CDR3nt: TGTGCCAGCAACACAGGGCACACAGATACGCAGTATTTT

j_gene: TRBJ1-2
v_gene: TRBV12-5
abundance: -
d_gene: -
CDR3aa: CASGGDFYGYTF
CDR3nt: TGTGCTAGTGGTGGGGACTTCTATGGCTACACCTTC

j_gene: TRBJ2-2
v_gene: TRBV7-7
abundance: few
d_gene: -
CDR3aa: CAIGISTGELFF
CDR3nt: TGTGCCATAGGGATTTCTACCGGGGAGCTGTTTTTT

j_gene: TRBJ1-5
v_gene: TRBV13
abundance: few
d_gene: -
CDR3aa: CASSLGGGRSNQPQHF
CDR3nt: TGTGCCAGCAGCCTCGGGGGGGGGCGAAGCAATCAGCCCCAGCATTTT

j_gene: TRBJ1-2
v_gene: TRBV30
abundance: -
d_gene: -
CDR3aa: CAWTDGAGYSYTF
CDR3nt: TGTGCCTGGACCGACGGGGCAGGGTATAGCTACACCTTC

j_gene: TRBJ1-2
v_gene: TRBV5-1
abundance: -
d_gene: TRBD1
CDR3aa: CASSQEPGQGASGYTF
CDR3nt: TGCGCCAGCAGCCAGGAACCGGGACAGGGGGCGTCGGGCTACACCTTC

j_gene: TRBJ2-1
v_gene: TRBV7-2
abundance: -
d_gene: -
CDR3aa: CASSLSGQRHNEQFF
CDR3nt: TGTGCCAGCAGCTTATCTGGACAGAGGCACAATGAGCAGTTCTTC

j_gene: TRBJ2-4
v_gene: TRBV6-1
abundance: few
d_gene: -
CDR3aa: CASREGPAKNIQYF
CDR3nt: TGTGCCAGCAGAGAGGGCCCCGCCAAAAACATTCAGTACTTC

j_gene: TRBJ2-5
v_gene: TRBV29-1
abundance: -
d_gene: TRBD1
CDR3aa: CSVGQGQETQYF
CDR3nt: TGCAGCGTGGGACAGGGGCAAGAGACCCAGTACTTC

j_gene: TRBJ1-5
v_gene: TRBV11-1
abundance: -
d_gene: -
CDR3aa: CASSSRRTLYQPQHF
CDR3nt: TGTGCCAGCAGCTCGAGACGGACCCTTTATCAGCCCCAGCATTTT

j_gene: TRBJ1-6
v_gene: TRBV11-2
abundance: few
d_gene: -
CDR3aa: CASSFRARNSPLHF
CDR3nt: TGTGCCAGCAGCTTTCGGGCCAGGAATTCACCCCTCCACTTT

j_gene: TRBJ1-5
v_gene: TRBV2
abundance: few
d_gene: -
CDR3aa: CASSLEDQAWQPQHF
CDR3nt: TGTGCCAGCAGCTTGGAGGACCAGGCATGGCAGCCCCAGCATTTT

j_gene: TRBJ2-7
v_gene: TRBV6-6
abundance: few
d_gene: -
CDR3aa: CVPRGSYEQYF
CDR3nt: TGTGTCCCGAGAGGGTCCTACGAGCAGTACTTC

j_gene: TRBJ2-1
v_gene: TRBV18
abundance: -
d_gene: -
CDR3aa: CASSHTESSYNEQFF
CDR3nt: TGTGCCAGCTCGCACACAGAGAGCTCCTACAATGAGCAGTTCTTC

j_gene: TRBJ1-4
v_gene: TRBV2
abundance: -
d_gene: -
CDR3aa: CASGRRGEKLFF
CDR3nt: TGTGCCAGCGGGAGGAGAGGCGAAAAACTGTTTTTT

j_gene: TRBJ1-2
v_gene: TRBV29-1
abundance: -
d_gene: -
CDR3aa: CSAESGLSYTF
CDR3nt: TGCAGCGCCGAGTCGGGTTTGAGCTACACCTTC

j_gene: TRBJ1-1
v_gene: TRBV18
abundance: -
d_gene: -
CDR3aa: CASSPDRGVAFF
CDR3nt: TGTGCCAGCTCACCCGACCGAGGGGTGGCTTTCTTT

j_gene: TRBJ2-4
v_gene: TRBV30
abundance: -
d_gene: TRBD1
CDR3aa: CAWSLQGVGIQYF
CDR3nt: TGTGCCTGGAGCCTCCAGGGGGTCGGCATTCAGTACTTC

j_gene: TRBJ1-6
v_gene: TRBV5-8
abundance: -
d_gene: -
CDR3aa: CASSLRVRIAVQSLHF
CDR3nt: TGTGCCAGCAGCTTGAGGGTTCGTATCGCGGTGCAGTCCCTCCACTTT

j_gene: TRBJ1-2
v_gene: TRBV30
abundance: -
d_gene: TRBD1
CDR3aa: CAWSEGTGSGSGYTF
CDR3nt: TGTGCCTGGAGTGAAGGGACAGGGAGTGGTTCTGGCTACACCTTC

j_gene: TRBJ2-5
v_gene: TRBV29-1
abundance: -
d_gene: TRBD2
CDR3aa: CSVTSEEGKETQYF
CDR3nt: TGCAGCGTCACTAGCGAAGAGGGGAAAGAGACCCAGTACTTC

j_gene: TRBJ2-3
v_gene: TRBV5-4
abundance: once
d_gene: TRBD2
CDR3aa: CASSLGGMVPDTQYF
CDR3nt: TGTGCCAGCAGCCTGGGGGGGATGGTGCCAGATACGCAGTATTTT

j_gene: TRBJ1-5
v_gene: TRBV6-6
abundance: few
d_gene: TRBD1
CDR3aa: CASSDRANQPQHF
CDR3nt: TGTGCCAGCAGCGACAGGGCCAATCAGCCCCAGCATTTT

j_gene: TRBJ1-2
v_gene: TRBV11-2
abundance: -
d_gene: TRBD1
CDR3aa: CASSRGQGYGYTF
CDR3nt: TGTGCCAGCAGCCGGGGACAGGGATATGGCTACACCTTC

j_gene: TRBJ2-5
v_gene: TRBV6-5
abundance: few
d_gene: -
CDR3aa: CASSYGSGEETQYF
CDR3nt: TGTGCCAGCAGTTACGGGTCAGGGGAAGAGACCCAGTACTTC

j_gene: TRBJ1-2
v_gene: TRBV30
abundance: few
d_gene: -
CDR3aa: CAWSFMGGGYTF
CDR3nt: TGTGCCTGGAGTTTTATGGGGGGTGGCTACACCTTC

j_gene: TRBJ2-1
v_gene: TRBV18
abundance: -
d_gene: -
CDR3aa: CASSPRILGDEQFF
CDR3nt: TGTGCCAGCTCACCACGGATCTTGGGAGATGAGCAGTTCTTC

j_gene: TRBJ1-5
v_gene: TRBV7-9
abundance: -
d_gene: -
CDR3aa: CASSLNAENQPQHF
CDR3nt: TGTGCCAGCAGCTTAAATGCAGAGAATCAGCCCCAGCATTTT

j_gene: TRBJ2-5
v_gene: TRBV5-1
abundance: few
d_gene: -
CDR3aa: CASRSEGAQYF
CDR3nt: TGCGCCAGCAGATCTGAAGGGGCCCAGTACTTC

j_gene: TRBJ1-6
v_gene: TRBV5-1
abundance: -
d_gene: -
CDR3aa: CASSLQQNSPLHF
CDR3nt: TGCGCCAGCAGCTTGCAGCAAAATTCACCCCTCCACTTT

j_gene: TRBJ1-2
v_gene: TRBV30
abundance: -
d_gene: -
CDR3aa: CAWSVLEGGYTF
CDR3nt: TGTGCCTGGAGTGTACTAGAGGGCGGCTACACCTTC

j_gene: TRBJ2-7
v_gene: TRBV7-9
abundance: few
d_gene: -
CDR3aa: CASSFNYEQYF
CDR3nt: TGTGCCAGCAGCTTTAACTACGAGCAGTACTTC

j_gene: TRBJ2-1
v_gene: TRBV20-1
abundance: -
d_gene: -
CDR3aa: CSAGGGTEQFF
CDR3nt: TGCAGTGCTGGGGGGGGGACAGAGCAGTTCTTC

j_gene: TRBJ1-5
v_gene: TRBV6-5
abundance: -
d_gene: -
CDR3aa: CASSYSGGNQPQHF
CDR3nt: TGTGCCAGCAGTTACTCTGGGGGCAATCAGCCCCAGCATTTT

j_gene: TRBJ1-3
v_gene: TRBV15
abundance: -
d_gene: -
CDR3aa: CATSPDSGNTIYF
CDR3nt: TGTGCCACCAGCCCGGACTCTGGAAACACCATATATTTT